This TCR beta chain was documented in a study of blood T cell repertoires in COVID-19. Study in general: PBMCs, B-cell-depleted T cells, or T cells provided the cDNA or gDNA that made up the material.

On this clone itself: The identical CDR3 is also encoded by other nucleotide sequences in the sample.

As processed by the authors: Amplifying reference gene primers gave estimates of nucleated cell counts. Some clones are missing from TCRdb's copy, which holds only in-frame ones; the method was immunoSEQ multiplex PCR. The D gene and trimming were derived from the DNA, and the V and J assignments and clone size from that table. The profile covers roughly 410,000 clones, with 80% to 90% appearing a single time and about 2.5% taken by the ten largest. This sequence was found in a woman aged 60 to 75 with COVID-19, enrolled during active disease. The specimen sequenced was peripheral blood.

DNA of the CDR3: TGTGCCAGCAGCTCAGGCGGACTCGAGCAGTACTTC. Its translation: CASSSGGLEQYF. V gene TRBV7-9 combines with J gene TRBJ2-7; TRBD2 might be the D (5 bases). Per germline, CDR1 SEHNR and CDR2 FQNEAQ (reference sequence). V lost 4 bases, J lost 6 bases, and 10 bases lay in between. The CDR3 is 12 residues long. Together with reference TRBV7-9 and TRBJ2-7, the CDR3 gives the full variable domain: DTGVSQNPRHKITKRGQNVTFRCDPISEHNRLYWYRQTLGQGPEFLTYFQNEAQLEKSRLLSDRFSAERPKGSFSTLEIQRTEQGDSAMYLCASSSGGLEQYFGPGTRLTVT.